A selection of T cell receptor beta chains follows, all from one sample in a study of graft-versus-host responses after intestinal transplantation. Produced via immunoSEQ multiplex PCR; TCRdb's table is partial and in-frame only. There are 77,000 or so clones in the sample; roughly 94% occur only once, and about 0.53% lies in the top ten. For these receptors, no antigen is known. This sample comprised unstimulated CD8+ T cells sorted from spleen or lymph node cells, obtained before intestinal transplant. Every receptor here comes from a human donor who received an intestinal transplant. Each CDR3 is given with its conserved first and last residue. Fields, in order: V gene, J gene, D gene, clone size, CDR3 length, CDR3 protein, CDR3 DNA. A D gene is named only where the DNA matches it firmly. Size is stated for part of the rows, as once, few or many counts, or as a class when the clone is expanded.

V: TRBV4-1; J: TRBJ1-5; D: -; size: -; length: 14; CDR3: CASSQGGRSQPQHF; DNA: TGCGCCAGCAGCCAGGGCGGACGAAGTCAGCCCCAGCATTTT
V: TRBV5-6; J: TRBJ2-7; D: TRBD2; size: -; length: 15; CDR3: CASSAREGVSYEQYF; DNA: TGTGCCAGCAGCGCACGGGAGGGAGTCTCCTACGAGCAGTACTTC
V: TRBV27; J: TRBJ2-5; D: -; size: -; length: 14; CDR3: CASRVTGEAETQYF; DNA: TGTGCCAGCAGAGTTACGGGGGAGGCGGAGACCCAGTACTTC
V: TRBV10-1; J: TRBJ2-1; D: -; size: once; length: 14; CDR3: CASLLALSYNEQFF; DNA: TGCGCCAGCCTTCTAGCGCTCTCCTACAATGAGCAGTTCTTC
V: TRBV19; J: TRBJ2-1; D: -; size: -; length: 20; CDR3: CASSIFAGVLGLESGNEQFF; DNA: TGTGCCAGTAGTATATTTGCCGGGGTTTTAGGGCTAGAGAGTGGCAATGAGCAGTTCTTC
V: TRBV4-1; J: TRBJ2-1; D: TRBD2; size: -; length: 14; CDR3: CASSPPGLANEQFF; DNA: TGCGCCAGCAGCCCACCTGGACTAGCCAATGAGCAGTTCTTC
V: TRBV27; J: TRBJ2-1; D: -; size: -; length: 16; CDR3: CASSWRLTRIGNEQFF; DNA: TGTGCCAGCAGTTGGCGGTTAACTAGAATCGGGAATGAGCAGTTCTTC
V: TRBV9; J: TRBJ2-3; D: -; size: -; length: 15; CDR3: CASSAGGGLTDTQYF; DNA: TGTGCCAGCAGCGCCGGAGGGGGGCTCACAGATACGCAGTATTTT
V: TRBV7-8; J: TRBJ2-1; D: -; size: few; length: 15; CDR3: CASSFHRADYNEQFF; DNA: TGTGCCAGCAGCTTTCACCGAGCGGACTACAATGAGCAGTTCTTC
V: TRBV7-2; J: TRBJ2-5; D: TRBD2; size: -; length: 18; CDR3: CASSDPLFSGRAWETQYF; DNA: TGTGCCAGCAGCGACCCCCTCTTTAGCGGGAGGGCCTGGGAGACCCAGTACTTC
V: TRBV9; J: TRBJ2-1; D: -; size: -; length: 16; CDR3: CASSVEVLMRGDEQFF; DNA: TGTGCCAGCAGCGTAGAGGTTTTAATGCGAGGGGATGAGCAGTTCTTC
V: TRBV30; J: TRBJ2-7; D: -; size: once; length: 12; CDR3: CAWSVSRTEQYF; DNA: TGTGCCTGGAGTGTAAGTAGGACCGAGCAGTACTTC
V: TRBV5-1; J: TRBJ1-2; D: TRBD1; size: -; length: 15; CDR3: CASSERQGADYGYTF; DNA: TGCGCCAGCAGCGAGCGACAGGGGGCCGACTATGGCTACACCTTC
V: TRBV7-3; J: TRBJ2-1; D: TRBD2; size: -; length: 15; CDR3: CASSPLAGVYNEQFF; DNA: TGTGCCAGCAGCCCCCTAGCGGGAGTCTACAATGAGCAGTTCTTC
V: TRBV10-3; J: TRBJ2-7; D: TRBD1; size: -; length: 13; CDR3: CAISDRDPYEQYF; DNA: TGTGCCATCTCTGACAGGGACCCCTACGAGCAGTACTTC
V: TRBV27; J: TRBJ2-2; D: TRBD1; size: few; length: 14; CDR3: CASSGTGAPGELFF; DNA: TGTGCCAGCAGCGGGACAGGGGCCCCCGGGGAGCTGTTTTTT
V: TRBV9; J: TRBJ2-7; D: TRBD2; size: -; length: 18; CDR3: CASSVGSLAGGSDLEQYF; DNA: TGTGCCAGCAGCGTAGGATCTTTGGCGGGAGGGTCAGATCTGGAGCAGTACTTC
V: TRBV28; J: TRBJ2-7; D: TRBD1; size: -; length: 18; CDR3: CASSFLIPGQGPSYEQYF; DNA: TGTGCCAGCAGTTTCCTCATTCCGGGACAGGGGCCTTCCTACGAGCAGTACTTC
V: TRBV2; J: TRBJ2-2; D: TRBD2; size: once; length: 16; CDR3: CASDGLAGGTTGELFF; DNA: TGTGCCAGCGATGGACTAGCGGGAGGGACCACCGGGGAGCTGTTTTTT
V: TRBV27; J: TRBJ2-5; D: TRBD1; size: -; length: 15; CDR3: CASSPPSTGEETQYF; DNA: TGTGCCAGCAGTCCACCATCGACAGGGGAAGAGACCCAGTACTTC
V: TRBV4-3; J: TRBJ2-1; D: TRBD2; size: -; length: 15; CDR3: CASGIAGGKKNEQFF; DNA: TGCGCCAGCGGGATAGCGGGAGGGAAAAAGAATGAGCAGTTCTTC
V: TRBV14; J: TRBJ2-1; D: TRBD2; size: -; length: 15; CDR3: CASSQERDMRNEQFF; DNA: TGTGCCAGCAGCCAGGAGCGGGATATGAGGAATGAGCAGTTCTTC
V: TRBV30; J: TRBJ2-1; D: -; size: -; length: 12; CDR3: CAWRDYYNEQFF; DNA: TGTGCCTGGAGAGACTACTACAATGAGCAGTTCTTC
V: TRBV29-1; J: TRBJ2-2; D: TRBD1; size: -; length: 12; CDR3: CSVRQGNGELFF; DNA: TGCAGCGTTCGACAGGGTAACGGGGAGCTGTTTTTT
V: TRBV9; J: TRBJ1-2; D: -; size: -; length: 12; CDR3: CASSVADYGYTF; DNA: TGTGCCAGCAGCGTCGCAGACTATGGCTACACCTTC
V: TRBV5-6; J: TRBJ1-1; D: -; size: -; length: 12; CDR3: CASSLAPSEAFF; DNA: TGTGCCAGCAGCTTGGCCCCTTCTGAAGCTTTCTTT
V: TRBV9; J: TRBJ1-3; D: -; size: -; length: 15; CDR3: CASSVGSVAGNTIYF; DNA: TGTGCCAGCAGCGTAGGGTCAGTCGCTGGAAACACCATATATTTT
V: TRBV15; J: TRBJ2-7; D: TRBD2; size: -; length: 14; CDR3: CATSRIERDYEQYF; DNA: TGTGCCACCAGCCGGATCGAGCGGGACTACGAGCAGTACTTC
V: TRBV6-5; J: TRBJ2-1; D: TRBD1; size: -; length: 15; CDR3: CASSPRGTGRNEQFF; DNA: TGTGCCAGCAGCCCGCGCGGGACAGGGAGGAATGAGCAGTTCTTC
V: TRBV7-9; J: TRBJ2-1; D: -; size: -; length: 12; CDR3: CASSLFPGEQFF; DNA: TGTGCCAGCAGCTTATTTCCGGGAGAGCAGTTCTTC
V: TRBV6-1; J: TRBJ1-5; D: -; size: -; length: 14; CDR3: CASSRDGEYQPQHF; DNA: TGTGCCAGCAGTAGGGACGGCGAATATCAGCCCCAGCATTTT
V: TRBV21-1; J: TRBJ2-7; D: -; size: -; length: 14; CDR3: CASSKETVLYEQYF; DNA: TGTGCCAGCAGCAAAGAAACAGTCCTCTACGAGCAGTACTTC
V: TRBV7-2; J: TRBJ2-1; D: -; size: -; length: 13; CDR3: CASSLGWRNEQFF; DNA: TGTGCCAGCAGCTTAGGGTGGCGCAATGAGCAGTTCTTC
V: TRBV28; J: TRBJ2-1; D: -; size: -; length: 14; CDR3: CASTSGLARREQFF; DNA: TGTGCCAGCACCTCGGGCTTAGCGAGGCGTGAGCAGTTCTTC
V: TRBV14; J: TRBJ1-1; D: -; size: -; length: 14; CDR3: CASSQDNVNTEAFF; DNA: TGTGCCAGCAGCCAAGATAACGTGAACACTGAAGCTTTCTTT
V: TRBV11-2; J: TRBJ2-7; D: TRBD1; size: -; length: 17; CDR3: CASSLATAGTGKYEQYF; DNA: TGTGCCAGCAGCTTAGCTACCGCAGGGACAGGGAAGTACGAGCAGTACTTC
V: TRBV19; J: TRBJ1-1; D: -; size: -; length: 17; CDR3: CASSIKDYGWANTEAFF; DNA: TGTGCCAGTAGTATAAAAGATTACGGGTGGGCGAACACTGAAGCTTTCTTT
V: TRBV14; J: TRBJ1-6; D: -; size: -; length: 17; CDR3: CASSQDSGTRIFSPLHF; DNA: TGTGCCAGCAGCCAAGATTCCGGGACGAGGATTTTCTCACCCCTCCACTTT
V: TRBV7-6; J: TRBJ2-1; D: TRBD2; size: -; length: 17; CDR3: CASSLAIISGRYNEQFF; DNA: TGTGCCAGCAGCTTAGCGATTATTAGCGGGAGGTACAATGAGCAGTTCTTC
V: TRBV27; J: TRBJ2-1; D: -; size: -; length: 15; CDR3: CASSHALSSYNEQFF; DNA: TGTGCCAGCAGTCACGCACTGAGCTCCTACAATGAGCAGTTCTTC
V: TRBV27; J: TRBJ2-5; D: TRBD1; size: -; length: 14; CDR3: CASSPSGGRETQYF; DNA: TGTGCCAGCAGTCCGTCAGGGGGCCGAGAGACCCAGTACTTC
V: TRBV7-8; J: TRBJ2-7; D: -; size: -; length: 16; CDR3: CASSLLRVGRPHEQYF; DNA: TGTGCCAGCAGCTTACTTCGCGTCGGGAGACCCCACGAGCAGTACTTC
V: TRBV6-5; J: TRBJ1-1; D: -; size: -; length: 14; CDR3: CASSYSNGNTEAFF; DNA: TGTGCCAGCAGTTACTCGAACGGAAACACTGAAGCTTTCTTT
V: TRBV25-1; J: TRBJ1-6; D: TRBD1; size: -; length: 18; CDR3: CASSEALQGSSYNSPLHF; DNA: TGTGCCAGCAGTGAGGCGTTACAGGGGAGCTCCTATAATTCACCCCTCCACTTT
V: TRBV9; J: TRBJ2-7; D: TRBD2; size: -; length: 14; CDR3: CASSLSGASYEQYF; DNA: TGTGCCAGCAGCTTGAGCGGGGCCTCCTACGAGCAGTACTTC
V: TRBV23-1; J: TRBJ2-7; D: TRBD1; size: once; length: 15; CDR3: CASSRTRDREEEQYF; DNA: TGCGCCAGCAGTCGCACCCGGGACAGGGAGGAGGAGCAGTACTTC
V: TRBV4-1; J: TRBJ1-1; D: TRBD1; size: -; length: 13; CDR3: CASRQGVNTEAFF; DNA: TGCGCCAGTCGACAGGGAGTGAACACTGAAGCTTTCTTT
V: TRBV15; J: TRBJ2-3; D: TRBD1; size: -; length: 13; CDR3: CATQGASTDTQYF; DNA: TGTGCCACCCAGGGGGCTAGCACAGATACGCAGTATTTT
V: TRBV5-6; J: TRBJ1-1; D: -; size: -; length: 12; CDR3: CASSLEDSFAFF; DNA: TGTGCCAGCAGCTTGGAGGACAGCTTCGCTTTCTTT
V: TRBV9; J: TRBJ1-1; D: -; size: few; length: 14; CDR3: CASSVGGRVTEAFF; DNA: TGTGCCAGCAGCGTAGGGGGGAGGGTCACTGAAGCTTTCTTT
V: TRBV15; J: TRBJ2-2; D: -; size: -; length: 15; CDR3: CATSRVSRRTGELFF; DNA: TGTGCCACCAGCAGAGTCTCCCGCCGCACCGGGGAGCTGTTTTTT